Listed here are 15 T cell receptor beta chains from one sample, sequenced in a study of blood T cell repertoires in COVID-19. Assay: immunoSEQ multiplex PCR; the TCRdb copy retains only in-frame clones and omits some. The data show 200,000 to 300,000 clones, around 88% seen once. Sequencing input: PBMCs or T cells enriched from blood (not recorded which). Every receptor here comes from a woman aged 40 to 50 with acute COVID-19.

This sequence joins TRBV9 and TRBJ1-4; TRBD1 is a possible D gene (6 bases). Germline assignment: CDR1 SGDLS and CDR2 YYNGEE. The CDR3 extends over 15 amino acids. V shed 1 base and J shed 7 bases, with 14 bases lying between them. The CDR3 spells CASSVLGAGGEKLFF. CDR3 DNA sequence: TGTGCCAGCAGCGTATTGGGGGCGGGAGGTGAAAAACTGTTTTTT. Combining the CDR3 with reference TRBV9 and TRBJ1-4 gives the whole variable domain DSGVTQTPKHLITATGQRVTLRCSPRSGDLSVYWYQQSLDQGLQFLIQYYNGEERAKGNILERFSAQQFPDLHSELNLSSLELGDSALYFCASSVLGAGGEKLFFGSGTQLSVL.

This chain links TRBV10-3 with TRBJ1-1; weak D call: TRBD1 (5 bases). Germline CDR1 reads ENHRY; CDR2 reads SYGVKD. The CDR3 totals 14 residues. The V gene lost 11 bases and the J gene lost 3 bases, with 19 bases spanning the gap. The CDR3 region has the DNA TGTGCCGCCGGGACTTCCCGTGGGGACACTGAAGCTTTCTTT. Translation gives CAAGTSRGDTEAFF.

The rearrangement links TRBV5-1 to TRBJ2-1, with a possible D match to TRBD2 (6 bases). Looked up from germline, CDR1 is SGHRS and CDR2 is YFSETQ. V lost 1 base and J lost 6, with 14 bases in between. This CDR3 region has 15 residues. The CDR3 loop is CASSLSSGYSNEQFF. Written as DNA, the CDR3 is TGCGCCAGCAGCTTGAGTAGCGGCTATTCCAATGAGCAGTTCTTC. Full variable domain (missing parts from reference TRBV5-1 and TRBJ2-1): KAGVTQTPRYLIKTRGQQVTLSCSPISGHRSVSWYQQTPGQGLQFLFEYFSETQRNKGNFPGRFSGRQFSNSRSEMNVSTLELGDSALYLCASSLSSGYSNEQFFGPGTRLTVL.

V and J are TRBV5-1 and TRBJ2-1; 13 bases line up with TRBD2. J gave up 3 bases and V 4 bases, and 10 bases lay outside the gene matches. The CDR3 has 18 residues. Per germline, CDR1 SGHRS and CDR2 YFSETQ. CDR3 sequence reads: CASSQALAGGLGYNEQFF. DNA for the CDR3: TGCGCCAGCAGCCAAGCACTAGCGGGGGGGCTGGGCTACAATGAGCAGTTCTTC.

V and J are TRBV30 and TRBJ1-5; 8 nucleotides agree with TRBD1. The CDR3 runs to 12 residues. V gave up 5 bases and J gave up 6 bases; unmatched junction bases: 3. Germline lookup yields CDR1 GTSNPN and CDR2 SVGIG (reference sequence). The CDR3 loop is CAWDRGAQPQHF. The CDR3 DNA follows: TGTGCCTGGGACAGGGGAGCTCAGCCCCAGCATTTT.

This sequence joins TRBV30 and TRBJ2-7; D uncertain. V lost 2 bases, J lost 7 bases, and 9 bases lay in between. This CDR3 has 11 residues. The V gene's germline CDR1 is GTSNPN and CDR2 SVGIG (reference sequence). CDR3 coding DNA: TGTGCCTGGAGTACCCACCAGGAGCAGTACGTC. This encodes CAWSTHQEQYV.

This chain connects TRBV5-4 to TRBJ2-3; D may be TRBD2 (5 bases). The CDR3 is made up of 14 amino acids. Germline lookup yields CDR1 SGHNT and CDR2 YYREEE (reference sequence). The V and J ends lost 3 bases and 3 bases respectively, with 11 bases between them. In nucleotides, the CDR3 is TGTGCCAGCAGCTCGGGAACTAAAACAGATACGCAGTATTTT. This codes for CASSSGTKTDTQYF.

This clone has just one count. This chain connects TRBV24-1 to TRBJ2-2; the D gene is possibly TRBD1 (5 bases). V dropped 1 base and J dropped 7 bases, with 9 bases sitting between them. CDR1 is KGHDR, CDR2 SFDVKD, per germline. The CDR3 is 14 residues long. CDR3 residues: CATSDLGANGELFF. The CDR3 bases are TGTGCCACCAGTGATTTAGGGGCGAACGGGGAGCTGTTTTTT.

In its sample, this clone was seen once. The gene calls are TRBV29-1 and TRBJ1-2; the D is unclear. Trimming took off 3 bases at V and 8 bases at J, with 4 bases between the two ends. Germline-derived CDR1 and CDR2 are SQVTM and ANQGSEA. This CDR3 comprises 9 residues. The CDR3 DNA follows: TGCAGCGTTGACTCGGGCTACACCTTC. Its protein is CSVDSGYTF.

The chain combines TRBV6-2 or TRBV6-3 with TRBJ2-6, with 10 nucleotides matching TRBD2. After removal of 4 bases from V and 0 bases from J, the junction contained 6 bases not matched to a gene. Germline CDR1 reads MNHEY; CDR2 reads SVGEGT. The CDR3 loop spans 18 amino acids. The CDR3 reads CASSLELAGNSGANVLTF. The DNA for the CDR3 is TGTGCCAGCAGTTTGGAACTAGCGGGGAACTCTGGGGCCAACGTCCTGACTTTC.

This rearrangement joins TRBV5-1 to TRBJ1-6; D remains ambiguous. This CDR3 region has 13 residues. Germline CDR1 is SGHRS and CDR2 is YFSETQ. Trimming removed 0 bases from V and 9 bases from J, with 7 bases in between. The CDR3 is CASSLGGSSPLHF. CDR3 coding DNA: TGCGCCAGCAGCTTGGGCGGTTCTTCACCCCTCCACTTT. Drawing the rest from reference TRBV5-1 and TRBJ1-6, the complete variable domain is KAGVTQTPRYLIKTRGQQVTLSCSPISGHRSVSWYQQTPGQGLQFLFEYFSETQRNKGNFPGRFSGRQFSNSRSEMNVSTLELGDSALYLCASSLGGSSPLHFGNGTRLTVT.

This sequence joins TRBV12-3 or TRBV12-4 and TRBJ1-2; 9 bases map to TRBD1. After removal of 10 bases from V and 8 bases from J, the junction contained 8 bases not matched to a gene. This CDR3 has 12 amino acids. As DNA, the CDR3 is TGTGCCACCGCGGGACAGGGTCACGGCTACACCTTC. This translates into CATAGQGHGYTF.

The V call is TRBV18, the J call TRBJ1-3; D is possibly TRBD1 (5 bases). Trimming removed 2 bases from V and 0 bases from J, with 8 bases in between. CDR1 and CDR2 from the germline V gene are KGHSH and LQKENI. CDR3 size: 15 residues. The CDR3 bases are TGTGCCAGCTCACCAACAGGCATCTCTGGAAACACCATATATTTT. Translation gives CASSPTGISGNTIYF.

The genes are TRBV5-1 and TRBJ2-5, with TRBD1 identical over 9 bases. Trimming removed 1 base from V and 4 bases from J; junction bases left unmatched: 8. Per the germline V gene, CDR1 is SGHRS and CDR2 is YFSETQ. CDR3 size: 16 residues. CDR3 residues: CASSLSAGQGRETQYF. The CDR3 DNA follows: TGCGCCAGCAGCTTGAGCGCGGGACAGGGTCGAGAGACCCAGTACTTC.

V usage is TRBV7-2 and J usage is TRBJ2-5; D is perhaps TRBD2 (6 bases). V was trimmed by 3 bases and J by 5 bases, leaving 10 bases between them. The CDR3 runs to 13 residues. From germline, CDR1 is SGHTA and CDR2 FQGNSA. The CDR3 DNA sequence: TGTGCCAGCAGCTTTAAGGGGAGGGAGACCCAGTACTTC. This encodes CASSFKGRETQYF.